The next 13 T cell receptor beta chains were all read from a single sample in a study of blood T cell repertoires in COVID-19. The repertoire was sequenced with immunoSEQ multiplex PCR; TCRdb's copy has only in-frame clones and lacks some. The table records approximately 190,000 clones, about 93% of them present only once. Input material: peripheral blood. Source of these receptors: a man between 50 and 59 years old with acute or convalescent COVID-19.

The V and J genes are TRBV14 and TRBJ2-7; no firm D call. Germline loops: CDR1 SGHDN, CDR2 FVKESK. The V and J ends lost 1 base and 3 bases respectively, with 7 bases between them. The CDR3 has 13 amino acids. The CDR3 sequence: CASSQAAGYEQYF. DNA for the CDR3: TGTGCCAGCAGCCAAGCGGCAGGCTACGAGCAGTACTTC. The whole variable domain, filled in from reference TRBV14 and TRBJ2-7, reads EAGVTQFPSHSVIEKGQTVTLRCDPISGHDNLYWYRRVMGKEIKFLLHFVKESKQDESGMPNNRFLAERTGGTYSTLKVQPAELEDSGVYFCASSQAAGYEQYFGPGTRLTVT.

The chain joins TRBV5-1 to TRBJ1-4; 8 bases map to TRBD1. V shed 1 base, J shed 5 bases, and the junction held 4 bases outside the gene matches. Looked up from germline, CDR1 is SGHRS and CDR2 is YFSETQ. The CDR3 covers 15 residues. The chain's CDR3 is CASSLPTGGNEKLFF. The CDR3 coding sequence is TGCGCCAGCAGCTTGCCCACAGGGGGAAATGAAAAACTGTTTTTT.

The chain couples TRBV3-1 (or the pseudogene TRBV3-2) to TRBJ2-2; D unclear. Germline V CDR1 and CDR2: LGHDT, YNNKEL (reference sequence). The V and J ends lost 7 bases and 7 bases respectively, with 13 bases between them. The CDR3 extends over 13 amino acids. The CDR3 nucleotides read TGTGCCAGCACCCCCAGGTCCAGCGGGGAGCTGTTTTTT. Its translation is CASTPRSSGELFF.

The gene calls are TRBV19 and TRBJ1-6; TRBD1 aligns across 7 bases. Germline-derived CDR1 and CDR2 are LNHDA and SQIVND (reference sequence). The V gene end was trimmed by 5 bases and the J gene end by 3 bases; junction bases not matched to a gene: 7. The CDR3 loop spans 16 amino acids. The DNA of the CDR3 is TGTGCCAGTAGTCTCCAGACAGGGAACTATAATTCACCCCTCCACTTT. Protein sequence: CASSLQTGNYNSPLHF.

The chain joins TRBV5-4 to TRBJ2-6; a possible D gene is TRBD1 (5 bases). The CDR3 loop spans 15 amino acids. CDR1 SGHNT and CDR2 YYREEE come from the germline V gene (reference sequence). V lost 4 bases to trimming and J lost 1 base, with 9 bases between them. The CDR3 protein is CASSAQGSGANVLTF. Written as DNA, the CDR3 is TGTGCCAGCAGCGCCCAGGGTTCTGGGGCCAACGTCCTGACTTTC.

The chain has TRBV2 and TRBJ2-7; 8 nucleotides line up with TRBD2. Germline V lookup: CDR1 SNHLY, CDR2 FYNNEI. Trimming cost V 5 bases and J 1 base; bases outside gene matches: 7. The CDR3 loop spans 15 amino acids. CDR3 protein: CASSKGLGLSYEQYV. The DNA for the CDR3 is TGTGCCAGCAGTAAGGGACTAGGCCTTTCCTACGAGCAGTACGTC.

The CDR3 region is CASSLEGGLGQPQHF. The DNA of the CDR3 is TGCGCCAGCAGCTTGGAAGGGGGCTTAGGTCAGCCCCAGCATTTT. The V and J genes are TRBV5-1 and TRBJ1-5, with 7 bases identical to TRBD1. Germline values: CDR1 SGHRS, CDR2 YFSETQ. Germline trimming cut 0 bases from V and 6 bases from J; bases unmatched to any gene: 6. The length of the CDR3 is 15 residues.

The rearrangement uses TRBV19 and TRBJ1-1; 10 bases fit TRBD1. This CDR3 spans 15 amino acids. Trimming at V came to 6 bases and at J to 7 bases, leaving 11 bases not matched to a gene. Germline CDR1 and CDR2: LNHDA and SQIVND (reference sequence). CDR3 sequence: CASRLVTGGGGEAFF. The CDR3 coding sequence is TGTGCCAGTAGACTAGTGACAGGGGGCGGAGGTGAAGCTTTCTTT.

The J gene is TRBJ2-7, the V gene TRBV27; 9 nucleotides line up with TRBD2. The J segment lost 7 bases and the V segment lost 5 bases, leaving 21 bases of the junction unmatched. This CDR3 has 18 residues. Germline loops: CDR1 MNHEY, CDR2 SMNVEV (reference sequence). CDR3: CASSPRGLAAKGKMEQYV. The CDR3, as DNA: TGTGCCAGCAGTCCCAGGGGACTAGCTGCCAAGGGTAAGATGGAGCAGTACGTC.

This chain connects TRBV28 to TRBJ2-7; D is perhaps TRBD1 (5 bases). The ends were cut back, 4 bases at V and 4 bases at J, with 14 bases in the middle. The germline V gene has CDR1 MDHEN and CDR2 SYDVKM. This CDR3 has 14 residues. CDR3 sequence: CASSSPDRWYEQYF. The DNA of the CDR3 is TGTGCCAGCAGTTCCCCCGACAGATGGTACGAGCAGTACTTC.

J is TRBJ1-5 and V is TRBV19; D might be TRBD1 (5 bases). The CDR3 extends over 14 amino acids. Germline assignment: CDR1 LNHDA and CDR2 SQIVND (reference sequence). Trimming stripped 7 bases from V and 5 bases from J, with 15 bases between. The CDR3: CASNPGGNHQPQHF. The CDR3 region has the DNA TGTGCCAGTAACCCGGGGGGGAATCATCAGCCCCAGCATTTT.

The CDR3 DNA reads TGTGCCACCAGTGAGGGGCTAAATCAGCCCCAGCATTTT. Amino acid sequence: CATSEGLNQPQHF. The chain carries TRBV24-1 and TRBJ1-5, with a tentative D call TRBD1 (5 bases). V lost 4 bases and J lost 4, with 7 bases in between. CDR3 length equals 13 residues. From germline, CDR1 is KGHDR and CDR2 SFDVKD.

Here the CDR3 reads CAISDEGTQYF. CDR3 DNA sequence: TGTGCCATCAGTGATGAGGGTACGCAGTATTTT. The chain combines TRBV10-3 with TRBJ2-3; D possibly corresponds to TRBD2 (5 bases). Germline V lookup: CDR1 ENHRY, CDR2 SYGVKD. V gave up 3 bases and J gave up 8 bases, with 6 bases separating them. The CDR3 contains 11 residues.